This T cell receptor (beta chain) was sequenced in a study of blood T cell repertoires in COVID-19. Study information: Samples came from the United States, Italy and Spain, spanning acute and convalescent COVID-19. The analysed material was cDNA or gDNA that came from T cells, B-cell-depleted T cells, or PBMCs.

CDR1 is LGHNA and CDR2 is YNFKEQ in the germline V gene. Trimming removed 4 bases from V and 10 bases from J; junction bases left unmatched: 13. The CDR3 spans 16 residues. This clone was observed a few times. Original methodology: Amplification of reference gene primers provided the estimated nucleated cell counts. Only in-frame clones appear in the TCRdb table, and some are missing; sequencing was by immunoSEQ multiplex PCR. V and J calls and clone size follow that table, whereas D and trimming were derived from the DNA. The table has about 100,000 clones, more than 65% seen once. The specimen was peripheral blood. This receptor was taken from a woman in her 70s with acute or convalescent COVID-19. The chain links TRBV4-2 to TRBJ1-6; 7 bases match TRBD1. The CDR3 loop reads CASSRATGDGKSPLHF. The CDR3 nucleotides read TGTGCCAGCAGCCGGGCAACAGGGGACGGCAAGTCACCCCTCCACTTT.